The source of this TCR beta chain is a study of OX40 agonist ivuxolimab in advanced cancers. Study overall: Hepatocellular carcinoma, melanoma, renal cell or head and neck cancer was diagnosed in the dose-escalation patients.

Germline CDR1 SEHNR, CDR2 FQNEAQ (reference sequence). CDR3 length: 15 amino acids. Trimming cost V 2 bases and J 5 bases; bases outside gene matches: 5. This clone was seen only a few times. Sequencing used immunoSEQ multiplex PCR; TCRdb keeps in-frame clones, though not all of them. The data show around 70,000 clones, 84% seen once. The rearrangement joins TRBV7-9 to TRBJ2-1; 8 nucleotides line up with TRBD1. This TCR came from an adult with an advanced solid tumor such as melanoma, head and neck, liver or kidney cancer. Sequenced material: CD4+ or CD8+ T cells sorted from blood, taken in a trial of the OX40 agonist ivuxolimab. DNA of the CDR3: TGTGCCAGCAGCTTAACCAGGGGGCAGGACAATGAGCAGTTCTTC. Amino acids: CASSLTRGQDNEQFF.